The rows below give T cell receptor beta chains drawn from one sample of a study of blood T cell repertoires in COVID-19. Profiled with immunoSEQ multiplex PCR; TCRdb holds only in-frame clones, not every one. Among a few hundred thousand clones listed, around 89% were seen once. The sequenced material came from PBMCs or T cells enriched from blood (not recorded which). Receptors were obtained from a man in his forties who had recovered from COVID-19. Each CDR3 is given without its conserved first and last residue.

J gene,V gene,CDR3 protein
TRBJ2-3,TRBV5-1,ASSLGTSTDTQY
TRBJ2-1,TRBV4-3,ASSQEWGSRTSHSEQF
TRBJ1-2,TRBV24-1,ATSGNRGRDYGYT
TRBJ1-2,TRBV10-1,ASSEDRGPNYGYT
TRBJ2-3,TRBV9,ASSVNSGGTDTQY
TRBJ1-5,TRBV3-1/TRBV3-2,ASSRLWAINQPQH
TRBJ2-3,TRBV18,ASSPLPGTATDTQY
TRBJ1-1,TRBV24-1,ATSMNSQGANTEAF
TRBJ1-4,TRBV9,ASSVGPGQGALTNEKLF
TRBJ2-6,TRBV4-2,ASSQDRGGIHGANVLT
TRBJ2-1,TRBV2,ASLTAVEQF
TRBJ2-7,TRBV28,ASTQVGRAYEQY
TRBJ2-7,TRBV6-5,ASSQPGGAGEQY
TRBJ2-2,TRBV7-9,ASSLAVAVGNTGELF
TRBJ2-3,TRBV6-5,ASSRGTSRDTQY
TRBJ1-6,TRBV19,ASSGQGKGYNSPLH
TRBJ2-7,TRBV13,ASSGLAGVPYEQY
TRBJ2-7,TRBV27,ASSKHRDPVRLYEQY
TRBJ2-7,TRBV13,ASSLITGGYEQY
TRBJ2-3,TRBV28,ASSPRTSGRWTDTQY
TRBJ1-1,TRBV4-1,ASSQTQNTEAF
TRBJ1-1,TRBV5-1,ASSLGFRDTEAF
TRBJ2-7,TRBV20-1,SAGRSYEQY
TRBJ2-3,TRBV3-1/TRBV3-2,ASSWQGTDTQY